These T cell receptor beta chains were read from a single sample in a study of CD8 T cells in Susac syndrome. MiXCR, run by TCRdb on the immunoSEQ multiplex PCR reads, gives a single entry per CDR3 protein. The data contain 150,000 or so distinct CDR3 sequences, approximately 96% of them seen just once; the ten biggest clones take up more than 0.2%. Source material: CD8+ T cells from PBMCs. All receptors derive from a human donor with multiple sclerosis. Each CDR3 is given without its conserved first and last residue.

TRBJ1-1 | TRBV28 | ASSLGGTGRYTEAF
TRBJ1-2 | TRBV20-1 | SAPPGGGNYGYT
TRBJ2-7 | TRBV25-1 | ASSGIRGAAYEQY
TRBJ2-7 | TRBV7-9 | ASSSPGREQY
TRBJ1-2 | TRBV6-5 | ASSWTGGGYGYT
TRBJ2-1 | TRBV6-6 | ASTPTGNEQF
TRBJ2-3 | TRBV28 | ASSPIYWDSADTQY
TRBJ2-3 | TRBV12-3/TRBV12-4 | ASGQGLGDTQY
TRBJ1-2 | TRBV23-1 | ASSQRDRGRDYGYT
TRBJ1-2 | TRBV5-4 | ASSLRRETANYGYT
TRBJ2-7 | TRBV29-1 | SVVTSELSYEQY
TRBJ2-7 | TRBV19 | ASSYRVLYEQY
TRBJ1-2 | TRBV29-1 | SVDPTLVDQRGGYT
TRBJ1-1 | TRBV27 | ASLTGSGEAF
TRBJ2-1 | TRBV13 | ASSASGFNEQF
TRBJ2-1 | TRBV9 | ASSPGTGNEQF
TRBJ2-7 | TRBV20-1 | SARVRDLPYEQY
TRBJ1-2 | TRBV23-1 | ASSQPIDRGGGYT
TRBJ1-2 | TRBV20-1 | SGRGVLERYT
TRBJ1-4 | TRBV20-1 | SARDSWGEKLF
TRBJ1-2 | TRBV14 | ASSSSGVNYGYT
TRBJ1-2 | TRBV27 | ASSPGTGASYGYT
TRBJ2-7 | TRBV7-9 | ASSPLGGVEQY
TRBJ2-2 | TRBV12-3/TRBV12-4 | ASSWTGANTGELF